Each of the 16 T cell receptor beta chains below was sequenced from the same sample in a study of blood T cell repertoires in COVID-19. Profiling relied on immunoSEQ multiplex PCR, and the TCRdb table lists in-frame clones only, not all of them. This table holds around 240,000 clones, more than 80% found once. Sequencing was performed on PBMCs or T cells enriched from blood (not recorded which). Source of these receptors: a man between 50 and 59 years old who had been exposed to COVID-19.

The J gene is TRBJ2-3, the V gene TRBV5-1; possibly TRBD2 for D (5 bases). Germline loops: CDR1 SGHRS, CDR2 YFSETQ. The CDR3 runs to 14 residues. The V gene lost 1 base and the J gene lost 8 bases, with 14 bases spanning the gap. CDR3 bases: TGCGCCAGCAGCTTGACTGCTTTCCGGGGTACGCAGTATTTT. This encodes CASSLTAFRGTQYF.

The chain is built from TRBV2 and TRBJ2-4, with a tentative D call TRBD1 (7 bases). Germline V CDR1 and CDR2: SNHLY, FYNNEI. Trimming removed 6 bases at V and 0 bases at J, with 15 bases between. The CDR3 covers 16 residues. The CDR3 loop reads CASSGGQLLAKNIQYF. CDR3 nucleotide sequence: TGTGCCAGCAGCGGGGGACAGTTACTAGCCAAAAACATTCAGTACTTC.

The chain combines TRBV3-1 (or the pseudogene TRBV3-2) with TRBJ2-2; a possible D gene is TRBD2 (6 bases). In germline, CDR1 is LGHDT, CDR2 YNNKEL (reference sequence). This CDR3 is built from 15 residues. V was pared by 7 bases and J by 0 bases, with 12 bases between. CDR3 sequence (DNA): TGTGCCAGCACCGGCGGGGCGACGAACACCGGGGAGCTGTTTTTT. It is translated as CASTGGATNTGELFF.

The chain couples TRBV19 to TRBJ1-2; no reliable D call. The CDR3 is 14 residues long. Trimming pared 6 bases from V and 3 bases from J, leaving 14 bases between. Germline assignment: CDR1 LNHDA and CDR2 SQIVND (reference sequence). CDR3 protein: CASSLRRGDYGYTF. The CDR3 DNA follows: TGTGCCAGTAGCCTAAGGCGAGGCGACTATGGCTACACCTTC.

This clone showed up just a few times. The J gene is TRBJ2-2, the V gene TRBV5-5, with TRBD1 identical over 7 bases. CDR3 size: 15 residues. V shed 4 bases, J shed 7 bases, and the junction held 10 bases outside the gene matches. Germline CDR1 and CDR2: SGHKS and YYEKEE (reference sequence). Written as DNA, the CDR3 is TGTGCCAGCAGCCCCGGGGAAGGGGGCATCGGGGAGCTGTTTTTT. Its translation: CASSPGEGGIGELFF.

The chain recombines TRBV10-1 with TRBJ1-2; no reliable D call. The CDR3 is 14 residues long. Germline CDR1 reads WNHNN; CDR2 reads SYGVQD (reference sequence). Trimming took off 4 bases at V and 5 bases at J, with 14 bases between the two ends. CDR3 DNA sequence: TGCGCCAGCAGTGGCCGGGAACCACCATATGGCTACACCTTC. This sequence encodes CASSGREPPYGYTF.

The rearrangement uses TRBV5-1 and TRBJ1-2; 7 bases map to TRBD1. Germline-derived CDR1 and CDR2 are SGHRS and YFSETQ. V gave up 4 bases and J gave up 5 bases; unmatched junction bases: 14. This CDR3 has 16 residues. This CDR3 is CASSVRTGKGIYGYTF. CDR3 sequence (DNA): TGCGCCAGCAGCGTAAGGACAGGAAAGGGGATTTATGGCTACACCTTC.

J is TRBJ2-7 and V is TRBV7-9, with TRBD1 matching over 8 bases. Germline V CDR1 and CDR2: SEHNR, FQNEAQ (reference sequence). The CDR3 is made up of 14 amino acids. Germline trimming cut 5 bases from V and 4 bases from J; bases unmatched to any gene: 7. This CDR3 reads CASSDQDRDYEQYF. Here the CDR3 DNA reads TGTGCCAGCAGCGACCAGGACAGGGATTACGAGCAGTACTTC.

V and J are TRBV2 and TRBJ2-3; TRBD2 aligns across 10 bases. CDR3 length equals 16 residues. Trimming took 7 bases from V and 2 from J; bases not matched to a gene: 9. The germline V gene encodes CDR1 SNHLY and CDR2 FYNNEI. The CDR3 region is CASNGIAGGSTDTQYF. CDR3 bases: TGTGCCAGCAACGGCATAGCGGGAGGATCCACAGATACGCAGTATTTT.

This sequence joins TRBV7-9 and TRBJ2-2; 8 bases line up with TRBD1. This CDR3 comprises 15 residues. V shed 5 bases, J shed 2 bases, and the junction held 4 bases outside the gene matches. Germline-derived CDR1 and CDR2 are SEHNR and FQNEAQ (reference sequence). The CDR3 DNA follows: TGTGCCAGCAGCGGGGACAGGATTAACACCGGGGAGCTGTTTTTT. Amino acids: CASSGDRINTGELFF.

CDR3 loop: CASSPLAGADNTQYF. In nucleotides, the CDR3 is TGTGCCAGCTCACCTCTAGCGGGGGCTGACAATACGCAGTATTTT. J is TRBJ2-3 and V is TRBV18, with 10 bases matching TRBD2. The V segment lost 3 bases and the J segment 7 bases; nucleotides outside the gene matches: 7. Germline V lookup: CDR1 KGHSH, CDR2 LQKENI. The CDR3 has 15 amino acids.

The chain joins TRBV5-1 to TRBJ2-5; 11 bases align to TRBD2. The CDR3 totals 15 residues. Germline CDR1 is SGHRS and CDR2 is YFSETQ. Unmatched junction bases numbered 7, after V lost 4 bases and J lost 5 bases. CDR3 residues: CASSPQTSGAETQYF. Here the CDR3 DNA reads TGCGCCAGCAGCCCACAGACTAGCGGGGCGGAGACCCAGTACTTC.

CDR3 residues: CASSLAQNTEAFF. CDR3 bases: TGTGCCAGCAGCTTAGCCCAGAACACTGAAGCTTTCTTT. The chain employs TRBV11-2 and TRBJ1-1; no firm D call. Per germline, CDR1 SGHAT and CDR2 FQNNGV. V shed 1 base and J shed 1 base, with 4 bases lying between them. The CDR3 has 13 amino acids.

The CDR3 is CASSFSGLQGGYNSPLHF. CDR3 bases: TGTGCCAGCAGTTTTTCCGGACTCCAGGGAGGCTATAATTCACCCCTCCACTTT. The chain uses TRBV27 and TRBJ1-6; perhaps TRBD1 as D (5 bases). Germline V lookup: CDR1 MNHEY, CDR2 SMNVEV (reference sequence). V lost 3 bases and J lost 3, with 18 bases in between. The length of the CDR3 is 18 residues.

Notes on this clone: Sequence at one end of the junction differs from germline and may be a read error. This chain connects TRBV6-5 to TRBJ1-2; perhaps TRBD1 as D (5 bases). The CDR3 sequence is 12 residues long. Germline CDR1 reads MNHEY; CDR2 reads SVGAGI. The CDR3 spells CASTYGGDGYTF. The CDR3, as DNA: TGTGCCAGCACTTACGGGGGGGATGGCTACACCTTC.

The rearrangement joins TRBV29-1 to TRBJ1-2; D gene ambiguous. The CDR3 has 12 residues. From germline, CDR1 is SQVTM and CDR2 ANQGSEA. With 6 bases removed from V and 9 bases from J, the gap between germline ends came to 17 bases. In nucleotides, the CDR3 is TGCAGCGTGGCACTGCAGGAAAATCGCTACACCTTC. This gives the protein CSVALQENRYTF. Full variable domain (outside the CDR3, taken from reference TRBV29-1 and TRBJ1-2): SAVISQKPSRDICQRGTSLTIQCQVDSQVTMMFWYRQQPGQSLTLIATANQGSEATYESGFVIDKFPISRPNLTFSTLTVSNMSPEDSSIYLCSVALQENRYTFGSGTRLTVV.